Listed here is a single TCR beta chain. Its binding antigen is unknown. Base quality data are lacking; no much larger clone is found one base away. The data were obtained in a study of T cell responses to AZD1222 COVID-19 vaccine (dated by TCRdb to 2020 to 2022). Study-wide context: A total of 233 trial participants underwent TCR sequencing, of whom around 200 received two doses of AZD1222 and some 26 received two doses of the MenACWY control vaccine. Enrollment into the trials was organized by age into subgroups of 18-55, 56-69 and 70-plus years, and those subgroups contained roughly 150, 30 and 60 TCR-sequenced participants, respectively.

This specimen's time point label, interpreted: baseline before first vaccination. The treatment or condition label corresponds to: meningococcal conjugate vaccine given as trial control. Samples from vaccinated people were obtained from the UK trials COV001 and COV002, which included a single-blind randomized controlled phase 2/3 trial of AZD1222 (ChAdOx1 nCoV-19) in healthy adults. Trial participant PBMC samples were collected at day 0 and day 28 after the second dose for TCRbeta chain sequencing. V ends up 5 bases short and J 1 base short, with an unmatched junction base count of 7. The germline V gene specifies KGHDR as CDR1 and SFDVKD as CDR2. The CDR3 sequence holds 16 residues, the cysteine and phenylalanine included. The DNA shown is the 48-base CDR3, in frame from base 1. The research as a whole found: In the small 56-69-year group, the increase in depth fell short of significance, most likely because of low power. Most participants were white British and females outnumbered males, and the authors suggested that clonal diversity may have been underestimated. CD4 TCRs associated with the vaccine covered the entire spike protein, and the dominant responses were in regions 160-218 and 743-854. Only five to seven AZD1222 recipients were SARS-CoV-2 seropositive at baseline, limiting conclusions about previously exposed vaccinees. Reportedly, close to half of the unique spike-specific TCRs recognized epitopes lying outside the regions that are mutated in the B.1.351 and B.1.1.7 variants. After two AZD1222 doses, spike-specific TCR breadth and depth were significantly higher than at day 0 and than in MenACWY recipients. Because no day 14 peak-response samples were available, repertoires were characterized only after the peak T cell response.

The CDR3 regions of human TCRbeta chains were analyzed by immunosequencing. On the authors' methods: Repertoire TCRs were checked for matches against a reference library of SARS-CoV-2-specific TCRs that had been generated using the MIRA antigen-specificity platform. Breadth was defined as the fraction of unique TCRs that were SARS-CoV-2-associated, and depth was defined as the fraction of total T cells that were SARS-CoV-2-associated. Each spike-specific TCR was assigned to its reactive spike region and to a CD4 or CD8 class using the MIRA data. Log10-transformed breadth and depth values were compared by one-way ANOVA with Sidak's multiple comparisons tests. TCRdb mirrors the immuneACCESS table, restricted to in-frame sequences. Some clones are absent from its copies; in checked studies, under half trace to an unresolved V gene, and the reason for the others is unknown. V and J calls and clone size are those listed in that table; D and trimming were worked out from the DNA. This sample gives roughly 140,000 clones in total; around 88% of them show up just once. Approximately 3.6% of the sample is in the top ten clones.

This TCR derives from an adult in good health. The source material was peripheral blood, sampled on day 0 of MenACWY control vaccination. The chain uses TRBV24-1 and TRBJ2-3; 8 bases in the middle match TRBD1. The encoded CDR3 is CATSVRGQRGTDTQYF. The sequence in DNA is TGTGCCACCAGTGTCAGGGGGCAGAGGGGCACAGATACGCAGTATTTT.